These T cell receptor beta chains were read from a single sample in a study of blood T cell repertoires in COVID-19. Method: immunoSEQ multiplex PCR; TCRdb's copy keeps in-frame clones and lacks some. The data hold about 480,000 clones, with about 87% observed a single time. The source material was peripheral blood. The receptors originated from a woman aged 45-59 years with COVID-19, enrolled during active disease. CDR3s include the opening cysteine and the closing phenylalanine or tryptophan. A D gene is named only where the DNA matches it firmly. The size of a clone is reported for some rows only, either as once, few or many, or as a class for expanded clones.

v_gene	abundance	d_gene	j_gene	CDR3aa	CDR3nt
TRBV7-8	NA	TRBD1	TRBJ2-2	CASSLTGQGSGELFF	TGTGCCAGCAGCTTAACGGGACAGGGGTCCGGGGAGCTGTTTTTT
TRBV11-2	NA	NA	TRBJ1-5	CASSLIRGQPQHF	TGTGCCAGCAGCCTAATACGGGGACAGCCCCAGCATTTT
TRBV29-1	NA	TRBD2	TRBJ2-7	CSVVPLAGGSYEQYF	TGCAGCGTAGTCCCTTTAGCGGGGGGTTCCTACGAGCAGTACTTC
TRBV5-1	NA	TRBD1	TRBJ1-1	CASSDSGTANTEAFF	TGCGCCAGCAGCGACTCCGGGACAGCTAACACTGAAGCTTTCTTT
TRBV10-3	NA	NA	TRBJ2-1	CAISDSRQEQFF	TGTGCCATCAGTGATTCCCGCCAGGAGCAGTTCTTC
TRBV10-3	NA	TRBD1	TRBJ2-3	CAIRAQGAMDDTQYF	TGTGCCATCAGGGCCCAGGGGGCCATGGACGATACGCAGTATTTT
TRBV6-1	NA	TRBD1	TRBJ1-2	CASSESPMQGVEGYTF	TGTGCCAGCAGTGAATCGCCTATGCAGGGGGTTGAGGGCTACACCTTC
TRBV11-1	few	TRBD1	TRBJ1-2	CASSYRGGYTF	TGTGCCAGCAGCTACAGGGGAGGCTACACCTTC
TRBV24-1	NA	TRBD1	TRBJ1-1	CATSAAGTGTPWNTEAFF	TGTGCCACCAGTGCCGCCGGGACAGGGACCCCTTGGAACACTGAAGCTTTCTTT
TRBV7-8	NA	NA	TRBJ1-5	CASSLDRSGQPQHF	TGTGCCAGCAGCCTCGACAGGTCGGGTCAGCCCCAGCATTTT
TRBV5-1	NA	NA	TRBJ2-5	CASSLVRGYQETQYF	TGCGCCAGCAGCTTGGTAAGGGGATACCAAGAGACCCAGTACTTC
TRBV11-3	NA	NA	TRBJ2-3	CASSLGETPDTDTQYF	TGTGCCAGCAGCTTAGGGGAGACGCCCGACACAGATACGCAGTATTTT
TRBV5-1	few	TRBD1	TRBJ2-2	CASSSRQGRTAGELFF	TGCGCCAGCAGCTCCCGACAGGGGAGGACGGCCGGGGAGCTGTTTTTT
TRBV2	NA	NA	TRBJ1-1	CASRTQGGTEAFF	TGTGCCAGCAGGACCCAAGGAGGCACTGAAGCTTTCTTT
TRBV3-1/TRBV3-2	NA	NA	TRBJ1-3	CASSLFRERFSGNTIYF	TGTGCCAGCAGCCTGTTCCGGGAAAGATTCTCTGGAAACACCATATATTTT
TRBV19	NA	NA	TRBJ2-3	CASKSGTTFTDTQYF	TGTGCCAGTAAAAGCGGGACAACCTTCACAGATACGCAGTATTTT
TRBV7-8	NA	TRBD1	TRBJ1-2	CASSRIGQGVHYGYTF	TGTGCCAGCAGCCGAATCGGACAGGGGGTTCACTATGGCTACACCTTC
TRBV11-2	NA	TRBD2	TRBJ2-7	CASHGTSPFAQYF	TGTGCCAGCCACGGGACTAGTCCCTTTGCGCAGTACTTC
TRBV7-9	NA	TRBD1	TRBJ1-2	CASSFGWAQGADGYTF	TGTGCCAGCAGCTTCGGATGGGCGCAGGGGGCGGATGGCTACACCTTC
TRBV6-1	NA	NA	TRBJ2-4	CASSVGRNGAKNIQYF	TGTGCCAGCAGTGTTGGCAGAAATGGAGCCAAAAACATTCAGTACTTC
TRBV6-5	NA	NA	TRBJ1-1	CASRQSGTEAFF	TGTGCCAGCAGACAGAGTGGGACTGAAGCTTTCTTT
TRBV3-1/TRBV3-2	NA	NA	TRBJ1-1	CASSQGHSNTEAFF	TGTGCCAGCAGCCAGGGACACTCGAACACTGAAGCTTTCTTT
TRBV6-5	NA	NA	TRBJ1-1	CASSRGGSTEAFF	TGTGCCAGCAGTCGTGGTGGGAGCACTGAAGCTTTCTTT
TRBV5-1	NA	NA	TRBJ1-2	CASSETVPYGYTF	TGCGCCAGCTCCGAAACGGTCCCCTATGGCTACACCTTC
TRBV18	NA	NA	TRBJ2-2	CASSPRQVNTGELFF	TGTGCCAGCTCACCGAGACAGGTGAACACCGGGGAGCTGTTTTTT
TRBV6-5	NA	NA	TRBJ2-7	CASMGAGLSEQYF	TGTGCCAGCATGGGTGCGGGCCTATCTGAGCAGTACTTC
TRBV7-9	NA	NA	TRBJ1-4	CASSLGDEKLFF	TGTGCCAGCAGCTTAGGCGATGAAAAACTGTTTTTT
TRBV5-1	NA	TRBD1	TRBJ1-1	CASSLVVIQGANTEAFF	TGCGCCAGCAGCTTGGTAGTTATACAGGGGGCGAACACTGAAGCTTTCTTT
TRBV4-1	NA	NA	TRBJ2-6	CASSQGRQGSGANVLTF	TGCGCCAGCAGCCAAGGTCGGCAGGGCTCTGGGGCCAACGTCCTGACTTTC
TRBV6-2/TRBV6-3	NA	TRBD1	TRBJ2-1	CASSFPDRGKPTYNEQFF	TGTGCCAGCAGTTTCCCGGACAGGGGAAAGCCTACCTACAATGAGCAGTTCTTC
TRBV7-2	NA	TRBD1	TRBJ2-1	CASSKPGQAMDEQFF	TGTGCCAGCAGTAAACCGGGACAGGCCATGGATGAGCAGTTCTTC
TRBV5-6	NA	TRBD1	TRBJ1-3	CASRSGTGVSGNTIYF	TGTGCCAGCAGGTCCGGGACAGGGGTATCTGGAAACACCATATATTTT
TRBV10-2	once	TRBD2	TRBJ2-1	CASSWTSGGVYNEQFF	TGCGCCAGCAGTTGGACTAGCGGGGGGGTATACAATGAGCAGTTCTTC
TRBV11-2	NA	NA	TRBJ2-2	CASTDYLNTGELFF	TGTGCCAGCACGGACTACCTGAACACCGGGGAGCTGTTTTTT
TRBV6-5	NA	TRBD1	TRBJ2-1	CASSSTGGGEQFF	TGTGCCAGCAGCTCCACAGGGGGAGGTGAGCAGTTCTTC
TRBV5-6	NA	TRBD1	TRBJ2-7	CASSLGQTIYEQYF	TGTGCCAGCAGCCTGGGACAGACGATCTACGAGCAGTACTTC
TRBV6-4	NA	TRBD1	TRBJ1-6	CASSESAGGGSPLHF	TGTGCCAGCAGTGAATCGGCAGGGGGAGGTTCACCCCTCCACTTT
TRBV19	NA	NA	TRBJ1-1	CASSPNRVLSEAFF	TGTGCCAGTAGCCCAAACAGGGTGCTGTCTGAAGCTTTCTTT
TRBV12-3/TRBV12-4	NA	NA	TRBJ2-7	CASSLEMGGEQYF	TGTGCCAGCAGTTTAGAGATGGGAGGCGAGCAGTACTTC
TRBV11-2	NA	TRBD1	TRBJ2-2	CASSSLDRSGLWSTGELFF	TGTGCCAGCAGCTCGTTGGACAGGTCTGGCCTGTGGAGCACCGGGGAGCTGTTTTTT
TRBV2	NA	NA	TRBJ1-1	CASRSQAGTEAFF	TGTGCCAGCAGATCCCAGGCGGGGACTGAAGCTTTCTTT
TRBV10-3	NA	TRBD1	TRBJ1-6	CAISESKGTAQGALHF	TGTGCCATCAGTGAGTCGAAGGGGACAGCCCAGGGAGCCCTCCACTTT
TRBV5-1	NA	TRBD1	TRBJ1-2	CASSLGKGTDYGYTF	TGCGCCAGCAGCTTGGGAAAAGGGACAGACTATGGCTACACCTTC
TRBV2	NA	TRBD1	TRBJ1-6	CASSQGAPNSPLHF	TGTGCCAGCAGCCAGGGGGCGCCGAATTCACCCCTCCACTTT
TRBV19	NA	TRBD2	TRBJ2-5	CASSRRSGGQETQYF	TGTGCCAGTAGTAGACGTAGCGGGGGACAAGAGACCCAGTACTTC
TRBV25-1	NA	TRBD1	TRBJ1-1	CASSEFLGGAGTEAFF	TGTGCCAGCAGTGAATTTCTAGGGGGCGCGGGGACTGAAGCTTTCTTT
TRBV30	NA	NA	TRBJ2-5	CAWSSSQTQYF	TGTGCCTGGAGTTCCTCTCAGACCCAGTACTTC
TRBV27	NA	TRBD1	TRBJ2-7	CASSSRLTGAYEQYF	TGTGCCAGCAGTTCTCGTTTGACAGGGGCCTACGAGCAGTACTTC
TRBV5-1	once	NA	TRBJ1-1	CASSLSGDSEAFF	TGCGCCAGCAGCTTGTCAGGGGATTCCGAAGCTTTCTTT